This T cell receptor (beta chain) was recorded in a study of beta chain features in type 1 diabetes. The study, taken as a whole, reports: Moderately but significantly shorter TCRB CDR3s were found in Type 1 diabetes patients in all four CD4+ subsets.

This CDR3 is built from 16 residues. Trimming at V came to 3 bases and at J to 7 bases, leaving 8 bases not matched to a gene. Looked up from germline, CDR1 is SGHRS and CDR2 is YFSETQ. On this clone: The antigen remains unidentified.

Every isolated RNA sample was fully reverse transcribed, so sequencing captured expressed TCRB transcripts. Deep immunoSEQ sequencing covered naive, central memory and regulatory T cell samples. Profiling relied on immunoSEQ multiplex PCR, and the TCRdb table lists in-frame clones only, not all of them. The sample yields about 340,000 clones, around an eighth seen once. Every participating donor gave one draw, a heparinised blood sample averaging approximately 120 mL. The genes are TRBV5-1 and TRBJ2-1, with 12 bases lining up with TRBD2. Sequences were obtained from naive CD4+ T cells from blood. This sequence originates from a woman aged 18-29 years with type 1 diabetes. The CDR3 DNA follows: TGCGCCAGCAGCTCGGCCCCCGGACTAGCGGGAAATGAGCAGTTCTTC. Translation: CASSSAPGLAGNEQFF.